What follows are 32 T cell receptor beta chains derived from one specimen sequenced in a study of blood T cell repertoires in COVID-19 (dated by TCRdb to about 2020). Library construction relied on the immunoSEQ multiplex PCR assay. Held by TCRdb, this immuneACCESS table contains in-frame sequences only and omits some clones. Under half of the omission traces to an unresolved V gene where checked; the cause of the rest is unknown. The sample data list approximately 120,000 clones, and around 80% of these were observed just once. The top ten clonotypes cover around 4.2% of the sample. Sequenced material: peripheral blood. The source of these receptors is a human donor in a cohort sampled during active or convalescent COVID-19.

The CDR3 loop is CASSPGRTGVSGNTIYF. The CDR3 DNA sequence: TGTGCCAGCAGCCCCGGCAGGACAGGGGTCTCTGGAAACACCATATATTTT. This chain joins TRBV5-6 and TRBJ1-3, with 9 nucleotides matching TRBD1. Germline CDR1 is SGHDT and CDR2 is YYEEEE. The CDR3 extends over 17 amino acids. The V gene end was trimmed by 4 bases and the J gene end by 0 bases; junction bases not matched to a gene: 8.

V and J are TRBV28 and TRBJ2-7, with 9 positions matching TRBD1. With 7 bases clipped from V and 3 bases from J, the junction kept 4 bases outside the gene matches. This CDR3 is 13 amino acids long. Germline lookup yields CDR1 MDHEN and CDR2 SYDVKM. CDR3 in amino acids: CASTGTGIYEQYF. In nucleotides, the CDR3 is TGTGCCAGCACCGGGACAGGGATCTACGAGCAGTACTTC.

This clone has just a few counts. V usage is TRBV19 and J usage is TRBJ2-3, with TRBD1 matching over 8 bases. Germline lookup yields CDR1 LNHDA and CDR2 SQIVND (reference sequence). V shed 6 bases, J shed 6 bases, and the junction held 23 bases outside the gene matches. This CDR3 region has 19 residues. CDR3 sequence reads: CASRSTGESSIGSHDTQYF. The CDR3 bases are TGTGCCAGTAGGTCGACAGGGGAATCTTCTATCGGATCGCACGATACGCAGTATTTT.

This clone was found once. The chain couples TRBV27 to TRBJ2-1, with D perhaps TRBD2 (6 bases). CDR3 length: 16 amino acids. V was clipped by 5 bases and J by 3 bases, with 17 bases between them. Germline loops: CDR1 MNHEY, CDR2 SMNVEV (reference sequence). The CDR3 DNA sequence: TGTGCCAGCAGTCCGCGGAGGAGCGGGCTCTACAATGAGCAGTTCTTC. Translating it yields CASSPRRSGLYNEQFF.

This chain joins TRBV4-3 and TRBJ1-2; 8 bases are a match to TRBD1. The junction had 6 bases not matched to a gene; V was cut back by 3 bases and J by 6 bases. This CDR3 has 14 amino acids. Germline V CDR1 and CDR2: LGHNA, YSLEER. CDR3 region: CASSHNRGEDGYTF. For the CDR3, the DNA is TGCGCCAGCAGCCATAACAGGGGGGAGGATGGCTACACCTTC.

The V gene is TRBV10-3, the J gene TRBJ1-4; 8 bases are a match to TRBD1. This CDR3 has 13 residues. The germline gives CDR1 ENHRY, CDR2 SYGVKD. The junction had 5 bases not matched to a gene; V was cut back by 6 bases and J by 8 bases. The CDR3 coding sequence is TGTGCCATCAGCACCAACAGGGGGGAAAAACTGTTTTTT. Translating gives CAISTNRGEKLFF.

The V gene is TRBV11-2, the J gene TRBJ2-7, with 9 bases aligning to TRBD2. Germline V gene lookup returns CDR1 SGHAT and CDR2 FQNNGV. This CDR3 contains 16 residues. With 1 base clipped from V and 0 bases from J, the junction kept 4 bases outside the gene matches. CDR3 loop: CASSLAASGVSYEQYF. CDR3 in DNA: TGTGCCAGCAGCTTAGCTGCTAGCGGGGTCTCCTACGAGCAGTACTTC.

This chain links TRBV9 with TRBJ1-2; 7 bases fit TRBD1. Germline CDR1 and CDR2: SGDLS and YYNGEE. V shed 5 bases and J 2 bases; nucleotides not matched to a gene: 9. CDR3 length equals 15 residues. The CDR3 DNA reads as TGTGCCAGCAGAAGTAGGATAGGGGGCAACTATGGCTACACCTTC. It translates to CASRSRIGGNYGYTF.

This chain links TRBV7-9 with TRBJ1-1, with D perhaps matching TRBD1 (5 bases). Germline V gene lookup returns CDR1 SEHNR and CDR2 FQNEAQ (reference sequence). The CDR3 sequence is 15 residues long. Trimming pared 8 bases from V and 0 bases from J, leaving 16 bases between. DNA for the CDR3: TGTGCCAGCCAAGGACCGGCAGGGCTGAACACTGAAGCTTTCTTT. Translation gives CASQGPAGLNTEAFF.

Remarks on this clone: The identical CDR3 is also encoded by other nucleotide sequences in the sample. This chain links TRBV7-8 with TRBJ1-5; D might be TRBD1 (5 bases). Germline CDR1 SGHVS, CDR2 FQNEAQ. V was cut by 3 bases and J by 4 bases, with 7 bases left in between. The CDR3 covers 13 residues. CDR3 sequence (DNA): TGTGCCAGCAGCTTCCAGGGTAATCAGCCCCAGCATTTT. As protein: CASSFQGNQPQHF. The whole variable domain, filled in from reference TRBV7-8 and TRBJ1-5, reads GAGVSQSPRYKVAKRGQDVALRCDPISGHVSLFWYQQALGQGPEFLTYFQNEAQLDKSGLPSDRFFAERPEGSVSTLKIQRTQQEDSAVYLCASSFQGNQPQHFGDGTRLSIL.

V gene TRBV28 combines with J gene TRBJ1-2; D is undetermined. V lost 2 bases and J 4 bases, leaving 5 bases between the germline ends. The germline V gene encodes CDR1 MDHEN and CDR2 SYDVKM. The length of the CDR3 is 12 residues. CDR3 DNA: TGTGCCAGCAGTTTAGGCCTCTATGGCTACACCTTC. Translating gives CASSLGLYGYTF.

The chain is built from TRBV19 and TRBJ2-7, with TRBD1 as a possible D gene (5 bases). The V gene's germline CDR1 is LNHDA and CDR2 SQIVND (reference sequence). Trimming shortened V by 2 bases and J by 2 bases, and 13 bases separated the two germline ends. The CDR3 contains 15 residues. The CDR3 nucleotides read TGTGCCAGTAGTATACGGCAGGGCCTTACCTACGAGCAGTACTTC. It yields the protein CASSIRQGLTYEQYF.

The chain employs TRBV27 and TRBJ2-3, with 8 bases matching TRBD2. Germline CDR1 is MNHEY and CDR2 is SMNVEV (reference sequence). CDR3 length: 16 amino acids. J was trimmed by 3 bases and V by 5 bases; bases with no gene match: 10. Here the CDR3 DNA reads TGTGCCAGCAGTCCACTAGCGGAGGTATGGACAGATACGCAGTATTTT. Translated: CASSPLAEVWTDTQYF.

This rearrangement joins TRBV5-1 to TRBJ2-3; 8 nucleotides align to TRBD1. This CDR3 spans 14 amino acids. Germline CDR1 is SGHRS and CDR2 is YFSETQ. V lost 8 bases to trimming and J lost 2 bases; unmatched junction nucleotides: 7. The CDR3 protein is CASGDRSPTDTQYF. In DNA, the CDR3 is TGCGCCAGTGGGGACAGGAGCCCCACAGATACGCAGTATTTT. The variable domain in full, with the rest retrieved from reference TRBV5-1 and TRBJ2-3, is KAGVTQTPRYLIKTRGQQVTLSCSPISGHRSVSWYQQTPGQGLQFLFEYFSETQRNKGNFPGRFSGRQFSNSRSEMNVSTLELGDSALYLCASGDRSPTDTQYFGPGTRLTVL.

This clone was seen a handful of times. The chain recombines TRBV19 with TRBJ1-4, with no clear D. Germline CDR1 is LNHDA and CDR2 is SQIVND (reference sequence). V gave up 3 bases and J gave up 7 bases, with 15 bases separating them. The CDR3 is 15 residues long. In DNA, the CDR3 is TGTGCCAGTAGTATGTATAAGATTGGAGGTGAAAAACTGTTTTTT. This codes for CASSMYKIGGEKLFF.

This clone appeared a single time. The rearrangement uses TRBV4-2 and TRBJ2-3; 11 positions match TRBD2. Germline loops: CDR1 LGHNA, CDR2 YNFKEQ. The V and J ends lost 2 bases and 3 bases, in that order; junction bases with no gene match: 4. The CDR3 runs 16 residues. CDR3 sequence (DNA): TGTGCCAGCAGCCAAATAGCGGGAGGGCCAACAGATACGCAGTATTTT. This gives the protein CASSQIAGGPTDTQYF.

The V gene is TRBV6-5, the J gene TRBJ2-7, with D hard to call. In germline, CDR1 is MNHEY, CDR2 SVGAGI. The CDR3 has 13 amino acids. The V gene lost 11 bases and the J gene lost 0 bases, with 14 bases spanning the gap. The CDR3 here is CAVTTFFSYEQYF. CDR3 coding DNA: TGTGCCGTCACAACGTTCTTCTCCTACGAGCAGTACTTC.

This chain uses TRBV7-6 with TRBJ2-1; D possibly corresponds to TRBD1 (6 bases). V lost 5 bases and J lost 0, with 17 bases in between. This CDR3 has 17 residues. From germline, CDR1 is SGHVS and CDR2 FNYEAQ. CDR3 region: CASSRTIGTSSYNEQFF. CDR3 nucleotides: TGTGCCAGCAGCCGTACTATTGGGACAAGCTCCTACAATGAGCAGTTCTTC.

The rearrangement links TRBV15 to TRBJ2-7; D unclear. The V gene lost 5 bases and the J gene lost 2 bases, with 4 bases spanning the gap. Germline V gives CDR1 LNHNV, CDR2 YYDKDF (reference sequence). The CDR3 loop spans 11 amino acids. The CDR3 loop is CATSPAYEQYF. DNA of the CDR3: TGTGCCACCAGCCCTGCCTACGAGCAGTACTTC.

The chain is built from TRBV10-3 and TRBJ2-7, with 10 bases that match TRBD1. Trimming removed 4 bases from V and 6 bases from J; junction bases left unmatched: 9. CDR1 and CDR2 from the germline V gene are ENHRY and SYGVKD. CDR3 length: 15 amino acids. This CDR3 is CAISGQGALTREQYF. The DNA of the CDR3 is TGTGCCATCAGTGGACAGGGGGCGCTTACGCGCGAGCAGTACTTC.

The gene calls are TRBV5-1 and TRBJ2-3; 11 bases align to TRBD2. With V trimmed by 1 base and J by 6 bases, 19 bases remained unmatched. Looked up from germline, CDR1 is SGHRS and CDR2 is YFSETQ. The CDR3 length is 20 residues. CDR3 in DNA: TGCGCCAGCAGCTTGTTTCCTAGCGGGAGGTCCCCCGAGCGGGCTGATACGCAGTATTTT. Encoded protein: CASSLFPSGRSPERADTQYF. The complete variable domain, with remaining parts taken from reference TRBV5-1 and TRBJ2-3, reads KAGVTQTPRYLIKTRGQQVTLSCSPISGHRSVSWYQQTPGQGLQFLFEYFSETQRNKGNFPGRFSGRQFSNSRSEMNVSTLELGDSALYLCASSLFPSGRSPERADTQYFGPGTRLTVL.

The DNA for the CDR3 is TGTGCCAGCAGGCCTTGGATATGGACAGGGGATCATATTCGGGCTTTCTTT. Protein sequence: CASRPWIWTGDHIRAFF. V is TRBV11-2 and J is TRBJ1-1; 9 bases agree with TRBD1. CDR1 and CDR2 from the germline V gene are SGHAT and FQNNGV. The CDR3 sequence is 17 residues long. J lost 11 bases, V lost 6 bases, and 22 bases had no gene match.

The V call is TRBV5-1, the J call TRBJ1-2; D gene ambiguous. This CDR3 spans 14 amino acids. From germline, CDR1 is SGHRS and CDR2 YFSETQ. V lost 4 bases, J lost 0 bases, and 10 bases lay in between. Written as DNA, the CDR3 is TGCGCCAGCAGCACTGCCTTAGCTAACTATGGCTACACCTTC. It is translated as CASSTALANYGYTF. Complete variable domain (other parts from reference TRBV5-1 and TRBJ1-2): KAGVTQTPRYLIKTRGQQVTLSCSPISGHRSVSWYQQTPGQGLQFLFEYFSETQRNKGNFPGRFSGRQFSNSRSEMNVSTLELGDSALYLCASSTALANYGYTFGSGTRLTVV.

V is TRBV19 and J is TRBJ2-4; maybe TRBD1 (6 bases). Germline lookup yields CDR1 LNHDA and CDR2 SQIVND (reference sequence). CDR3 length: 20 amino acids. The V gene lost 7 bases and the J gene lost 0 bases, with 28 bases spanning the gap. DNA for the CDR3: TGTGCCAGTATCCTCGACAGGACCCCTCCTTCACTCCTAGCCAAAAACATTCAGTACTTC. Translated: CASILDRTPPSLLAKNIQYF.

The chain employs TRBV7-2 and TRBJ2-5; no clear D. CDR3 length: 14 residues. The V end was cut by 5 bases, the J end by 5 bases, with 15 bases between. The germline V gene has CDR1 SGHTA and CDR2 FQGNSA. The CDR3 here is CASSPPGLKETQYF. The CDR3 DNA reads as TGTGCCAGCAGCCCCCCAGGTCTTAAGGAGACCCAGTACTTC.

The chain joins TRBV19 to TRBJ2-5; TRBD1 aligns across 8 bases. J was trimmed by 5 bases and V by 5 bases; bases with no gene match: 7. CDR1 LNHDA and CDR2 SQIVND come from the germline V gene (reference sequence). This CDR3 spans 14 amino acids. The CDR3 DNA follows: TGTGCCAGTAGTGTTACAGGGGGTCGGGAGACCCAGTACTTC. Translation gives CASSVTGGRETQYF.

This rearrangement joins TRBV7-9 to TRBJ1-2; a weak D match, TRBD1 (5 bases). This CDR3 is built from 12 residues. The germline CDR1 and CDR2 sequences are SEHNR and FQNEAQ (reference sequence). V was trimmed by 3 bases and J by 8 bases, leaving 10 bases between them. The CDR3 loop is CASSFQGRGYTF. The CDR3 DNA reads as TGTGCCAGCAGCTTCCAGGGCCGGGGCTACACCTTC.

This sequence joins TRBV27 and TRBJ1-1; 9 bases agree with TRBD1. CDR3 length: 15 amino acids. CDR1 is MNHEY and CDR2 is SMNVEV in the germline V gene (reference sequence). V shed 4 bases and J 1 base; nucleotides not matched to a gene: 4. The DNA for the CDR3 is TGTGCCAGCAGTTGGGGGACAGGGTCGAACACTGAAGCTTTCTTT. Amino acid sequence: CASSWGTGSNTEAFF.

The V and J genes are TRBV27 and TRBJ2-1; 10 bases align to TRBD2. Germline V gives CDR1 MNHEY, CDR2 SMNVEV (reference sequence). V lost 8 bases and J lost 9; bases outside the gene matches: 16. There are 16 residues in the CDR3. This CDR3 is CASGAGASGRWAEQFF. Here the CDR3 DNA reads TGTGCCAGCGGAGCAGGGGCTAGCGGGAGATGGGCTGAGCAGTTCTTC.

The rearrangement uses TRBV10-3 and TRBJ2-7; 10 bases are shared with TRBD2. The trim removed 9 bases at V and 3 bases at J, leaving 5 bases unmatched. The CDR3 is made up of 13 amino acids. Germline V gene lookup returns CDR1 ENHRY and CDR2 SYGVKD. The CDR3 spells CAIKREGSYEQYF. Here the CDR3 DNA reads TGTGCCATAAAGCGGGAGGGTAGCTACGAGCAGTACTTC.

This clone has a handful of counts. The chain combines TRBV29-1 with TRBJ1-4, with D possibly matching TRBD1 (6 bases). From germline, CDR1 is SQVTM and CDR2 ANQGSEA. The V and J ends lost 4 bases and 7 bases respectively, with 13 bases between them. The CDR3 extends over 13 amino acids. Here the CDR3 reads CSVGHGGVEKLFF. CDR3 sequence (DNA): TGCAGCGTTGGCCATGGGGGCGTTGAAAAACTGTTTTTT.

The genes are TRBV6-1 and TRBJ2-1, with TRBD2 matching over 10 bases. V gave up 6 bases and J gave up 4 bases; unmatched junction bases: 6. The CDR3 is 15 amino acids. Germline lookup yields CDR1 MNHNS and CDR2 SASEGT. Written as DNA, the CDR3 is TGTGCCAGCAGCATCCTAGCGGGAGCTTACAATGAGCAGTTCTTC. It specifies CASSILAGAYNEQFF.